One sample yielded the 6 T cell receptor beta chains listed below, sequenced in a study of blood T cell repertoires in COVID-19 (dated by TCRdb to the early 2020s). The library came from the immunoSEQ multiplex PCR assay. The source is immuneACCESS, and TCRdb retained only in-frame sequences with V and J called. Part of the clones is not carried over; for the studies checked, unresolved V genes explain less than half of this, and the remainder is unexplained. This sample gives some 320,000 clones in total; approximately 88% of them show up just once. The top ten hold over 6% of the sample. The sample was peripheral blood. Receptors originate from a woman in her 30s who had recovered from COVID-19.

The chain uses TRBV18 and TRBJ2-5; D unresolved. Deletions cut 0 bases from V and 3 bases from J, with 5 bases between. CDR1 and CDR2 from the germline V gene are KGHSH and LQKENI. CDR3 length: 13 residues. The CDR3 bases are TGTGCCAGCTCACCACCGGGCAAAGAGACCCAGTACTTC. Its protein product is CASSPPGKETQYF.

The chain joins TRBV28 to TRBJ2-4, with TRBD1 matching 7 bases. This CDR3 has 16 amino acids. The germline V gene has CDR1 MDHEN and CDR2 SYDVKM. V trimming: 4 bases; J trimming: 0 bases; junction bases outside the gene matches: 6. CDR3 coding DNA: TGTGCCAGCAGTTCAGGGACAGCTCTAGCCAAAAACATTCAGTACTTC. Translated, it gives CASSSGTALAKNIQYF.

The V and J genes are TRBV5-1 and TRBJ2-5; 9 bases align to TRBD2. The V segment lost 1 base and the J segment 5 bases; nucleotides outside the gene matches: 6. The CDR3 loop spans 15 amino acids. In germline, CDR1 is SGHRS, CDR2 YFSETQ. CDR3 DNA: TGCGCCAGCAGCTTGATGCGGGGGGGCCTGGAGACCCAGTACTTC. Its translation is CASSLMRGGLETQYF.

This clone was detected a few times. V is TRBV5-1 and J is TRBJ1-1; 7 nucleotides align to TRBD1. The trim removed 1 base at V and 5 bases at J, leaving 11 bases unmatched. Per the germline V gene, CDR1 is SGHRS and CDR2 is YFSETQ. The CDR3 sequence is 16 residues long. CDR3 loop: CASSLRGGAVGTEAFF. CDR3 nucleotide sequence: TGCGCCAGCAGCTTGAGAGGGGGCGCGGTGGGGACTGAAGCTTTCTTT.

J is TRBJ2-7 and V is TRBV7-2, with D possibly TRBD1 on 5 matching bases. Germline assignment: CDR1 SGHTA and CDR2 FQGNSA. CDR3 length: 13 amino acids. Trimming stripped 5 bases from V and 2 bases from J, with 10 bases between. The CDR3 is CASSLRGPYEQYF. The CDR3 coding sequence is TGTGCCAGCAGCCTTAGGGGTCCCTACGAGCAGTACTTC.

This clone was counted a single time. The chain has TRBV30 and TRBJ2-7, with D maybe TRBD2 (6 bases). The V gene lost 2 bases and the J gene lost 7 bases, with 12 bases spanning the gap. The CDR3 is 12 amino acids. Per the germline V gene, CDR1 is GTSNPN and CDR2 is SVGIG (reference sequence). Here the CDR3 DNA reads TGTGCCTGGAGTCGGGGGTCTGGTGAGCAGTACTTC. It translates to CAWSRGSGEQYF. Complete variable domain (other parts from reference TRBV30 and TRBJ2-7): SQTIHQWPATLVQPVGSPLSLECTVEGTSNPNLYWYRQAAGRGLQLLFYSVGIGQISSEVPQNLSASRPQDRQFILSSKKLLLSDSGFYLCAWSRGSGEQYFGPGTRLTVT.